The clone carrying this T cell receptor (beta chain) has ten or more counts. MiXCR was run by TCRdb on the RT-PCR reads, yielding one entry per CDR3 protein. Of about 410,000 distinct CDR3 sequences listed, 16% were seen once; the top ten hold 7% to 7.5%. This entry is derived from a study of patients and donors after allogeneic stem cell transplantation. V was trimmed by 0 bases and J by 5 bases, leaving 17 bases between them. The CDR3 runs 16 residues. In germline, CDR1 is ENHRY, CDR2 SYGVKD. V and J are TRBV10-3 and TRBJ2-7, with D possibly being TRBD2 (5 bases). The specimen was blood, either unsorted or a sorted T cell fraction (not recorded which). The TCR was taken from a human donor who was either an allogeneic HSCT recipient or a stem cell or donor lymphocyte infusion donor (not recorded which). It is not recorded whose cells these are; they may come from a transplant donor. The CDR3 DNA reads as TGTGCCATCAGTGAGTCGAAAACGGGAAGGAGGCACGAGCAGTACTTC. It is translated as CAISESKTGRRHEQYF.